The rows below give T cell receptor beta chains drawn from one sample of a study of a mutant IDH1 vaccine in newly diagnosed glioma. Measured with immunoSEQ multiplex PCR; TCRdb has only the in-frame clones, and not every one. Here the sample spans 20,000 to 30,000 clones, around 80% being singletons. For these receptors, no antigen is known. Material: PBMCs, obtained from a glioma patient whose treatment included an IDH1 peptide vaccine. The origin of the receptors is a man between 40 and 49 years old with glioma. The CDR3 runs from the conserved cysteine through the conserved F or W. The D gene is left open where the match is weak. Rows give clone size only sometimes, using once, few, many, or a class for an expanded clone.

clone size: NA
D gene: TRBD1
V gene: TRBV6-5
J gene: TRBJ1-1
CDR3 protein: CASSSYRTGGTEAFF
CDR3 DNA: TGTGCCAGCAGTTCCTATCGGACAGGGGGCACTGAAGCTTTCTTT

clone size: NA
D gene: NA
V gene: TRBV7-9
J gene: TRBJ2-7
CDR3 protein: CASSLQGSGWGASGEQYF
CDR3 DNA: TGTGCCAGCAGTTTACAGGGAAGTGGGTGGGGTGCATCGGGGGAGCAGTACTTC

clone size: NA
D gene: NA
V gene: TRBV5-1
J gene: TRBJ2-1
CDR3 protein: CASSLGYRDSYNEQFF
CDR3 DNA: TGCGCCAGCAGCTTGGGGTACAGGGATTCCTACAATGAGCAGTTCTTC

clone size: NA
D gene: TRBD1
V gene: TRBV6-1
J gene: TRBJ2-5
CDR3 protein: CASTQRTGGRETQYF
CDR3 DNA: TGTGCCAGCACCCAAAGGACAGGGGGCCGGGAGACCCAGTACTTC

clone size: few
D gene: NA
V gene: TRBV19
J gene: TRBJ2-3
CDR3 protein: CASSINPDTDTQYF
CDR3 DNA: TGTGCCAGTAGTATAAACCCCGACACAGATACGCAGTATTTT

clone size: once
D gene: TRBD2
V gene: TRBV29-1
J gene: TRBJ2-1
CDR3 protein: CSVDGLAGSSYNEQFF
CDR3 DNA: TGCAGCGTTGATGGACTAGCGGGAAGCTCCTACAATGAGCAGTTCTTC

clone size: NA
D gene: NA
V gene: TRBV28
J gene: TRBJ2-1
CDR3 protein: CASSSALTFLRFF
CDR3 DNA: TGTGCCAGCAGTTCTGCGCTCACTTTTCTCCGGTTCTTC

clone size: NA
D gene: NA
V gene: TRBV7-9
J gene: TRBJ2-1
CDR3 protein: CASSFSNEQFF
CDR3 DNA: TGTGCCAGCAGCTTTTCCAATGAGCAGTTCTTC

clone size: NA
D gene: TRBD2
V gene: TRBV5-6
J gene: TRBJ2-1
CDR3 protein: CASSLVSGRVDNEQFF
CDR3 DNA: TGTGCCAGCAGCTTGGTCTCGGGGAGGGTTGACAATGAGCAGTTCTTC

clone size: once
D gene: NA
V gene: TRBV5-1
J gene: TRBJ2-5
CDR3 protein: CASSDQETQYF
CDR3 DNA: TGCGCCAGCAGCGACCAAGAGACCCAGTACTTC

clone size: NA
D gene: NA
V gene: TRBV18
J gene: TRBJ1-2
CDR3 protein: CASSPRNRERSYGYTF
CDR3 DNA: TGTGCCAGCTCACCACGAAACAGGGAGCGTTCCTATGGCTACACCTTC

clone size: NA
D gene: NA
V gene: TRBV7-9
J gene: TRBJ2-1
CDR3 protein: CASSLGPPGSANEQFF
CDR3 DNA: TGTGCCAGCAGCCTCGGTCCCCCGGGATCGGCCAATGAGCAGTTCTTC

clone size: NA
D gene: NA
V gene: TRBV7-9
J gene: TRBJ2-5
CDR3 protein: CASSLAAGRGETQYF
CDR3 DNA: TGTGCCAGCAGCTTAGCGGCAGGCCGGGGGGAGACCCAGTACTTC

clone size: NA
D gene: NA
V gene: TRBV30
J gene: TRBJ2-5
CDR3 protein: CAWNRGRGQETQYF
CDR3 DNA: TGTGCCTGGAACCGGGGGCGGGGGCAAGAGACCCAGTACTTC

clone size: NA
D gene: NA
V gene: TRBV5-8
J gene: TRBJ2-7
CDR3 protein: CASSAPVGVYEQYF
CDR3 DNA: TGTGCCAGCAGCGCCCCTGTCGGGGTATACGAGCAGTACTTC

clone size: NA
D gene: NA
V gene: TRBV30
J gene: TRBJ2-3
CDR3 protein: CAWSGGVGGTDTQYF
CDR3 DNA: TGTGCCTGGAGTGGGGGGGTTGGAGGCACAGATACGCAGTATTTT

clone size: NA
D gene: TRBD2
V gene: TRBV15
J gene: TRBJ2-2
CDR3 protein: CATTRTSGKSGELFF
CDR3 DNA: TGTGCCACGACTCGGACTAGCGGGAAATCCGGGGAGCTGTTTTTT

clone size: NA
D gene: TRBD1
V gene: TRBV19
J gene: TRBJ1-1
CDR3 protein: CASSNPGTGNEVNTEAFF
CDR3 DNA: TGTGCCAGTAGTAACCCAGGGACAGGGAATGAGGTGAACACTGAAGCTTTCTTT

clone size: NA
D gene: NA
V gene: TRBV6-5
J gene: TRBJ1-1
CDR3 protein: CASSRVRDTEAFF
CDR3 DNA: TGTGCCAGCAGCAGGGTTCGGGACACTGAAGCTTTCTTT

clone size: NA
D gene: TRBD2
V gene: TRBV4-1
J gene: TRBJ2-5
CDR3 protein: CASKRGLAGRETQYF
CDR3 DNA: TGCGCCAGCAAGAGGGGGCTAGCGGGAAGGGAGACCCAGTACTTC

clone size: NA
D gene: TRBD1
V gene: TRBV11-2
J gene: TRBJ1-6
CDR3 protein: CASSLDRQGFTPLHF
CDR3 DNA: TGTGCCAGCAGCTTAGATCGACAGGGGTTTACACCCCTCCACTTT

clone size: NA
D gene: NA
V gene: TRBV7-9
J gene: TRBJ2-3
CDR3 protein: CASSLAGRGGTDTQYF
CDR3 DNA: TGTGCCAGCAGCTTAGCTGGAAGGGGGGGCACAGATACGCAGTATTTT

clone size: few
D gene: NA
V gene: TRBV18
J gene: TRBJ1-4
CDR3 protein: CASSPGQQVGKLFF
CDR3 DNA: TGTGCCAGCTCACCGGGTCAGCAGGTGGGGAAACTGTTTTTT

clone size: few
D gene: NA
V gene: TRBV18
J gene: TRBJ1-2
CDR3 protein: CASSPTGQPYGYTF
CDR3 DNA: TGTGCCAGCTCACCTACGGGACAACCCTATGGCTACACCTTC

clone size: NA
D gene: TRBD1
V gene: TRBV5-1
J gene: TRBJ1-4
CDR3 protein: CASQRTGEPTTNEKLFF
CDR3 DNA: TGCGCCAGCCAACGGACAGGGGAACCCACAACTAATGAAAAACTGTTTTTT

clone size: NA
D gene: NA
V gene: TRBV4-3
J gene: TRBJ2-3
CDR3 protein: CASSQDEYTDTQYF
CDR3 DNA: TGCGCCAGCAGCCAAGATGAATACACAGATACGCAGTATTTT

clone size: once
D gene: NA
V gene: TRBV27
J gene: TRBJ2-3
CDR3 protein: CASSIQGGNTDTQYF
CDR3 DNA: TGTGCCAGCAGCATCCAGGGGGGAAACACAGATACGCAGTATTTT

clone size: few
D gene: NA
V gene: TRBV14
J gene: TRBJ1-6
CDR3 protein: CASSQHLDGYNSPLHF
CDR3 DNA: TGTGCCAGCAGCCAACACCTGGACGGTTATAATTCACCCCTCCACTTT

clone size: NA
D gene: NA
V gene: TRBV13
J gene: TRBJ2-1
CDR3 protein: CATRDSVTYNEQFF
CDR3 DNA: TGTGCCACTAGGGATAGCGTGACCTACAATGAGCAGTTCTTC

clone size: NA
D gene: NA
V gene: TRBV7-6
J gene: TRBJ2-3
CDR3 protein: CASSLVGTPDTQYF
CDR3 DNA: TGTGCCAGCAGCTTAGTTGGGACTCCAGATACGCAGTATTTT

clone size: once
D gene: TRBD1
V gene: TRBV6-4
J gene: TRBJ2-1
CDR3 protein: CASSDSGTGGYNEQFF
CDR3 DNA: TGTGCCAGCAGTGACTCTGGGACAGGGGGATACAATGAGCAGTTCTTC

clone size: NA
D gene: NA
V gene: TRBV5-6
J gene: TRBJ1-6
CDR3 protein: CASSLGGGQRSPLHF
CDR3 DNA: TGTGCCAGCAGCTTGGGCGGGGGGCAAAGATCACCCCTCCACTTT

clone size: NA
D gene: TRBD2
V gene: TRBV11-3
J gene: TRBJ2-3
CDR3 protein: CASSSREGGTDTQYF
CDR3 DNA: TGTGCCAGCAGCTCGCGGGAGGGTGGCACAGATACGCAGTATTTT

clone size: NA
D gene: NA
V gene: TRBV7-9
J gene: TRBJ2-1
CDR3 protein: CASTFPSGSSSYNEQFF
CDR3 DNA: TGTGCCAGCACCTTCCCAAGCGGTAGCTCCTCCTACAATGAGCAGTTCTTC

clone size: NA
D gene: TRBD1
V gene: TRBV7-9
J gene: TRBJ1-2
CDR3 protein: CASSNRQGASGYTF
CDR3 DNA: TGTGCCAGCAGCAATCGACAGGGGGCAAGTGGCTACACCTTC

clone size: NA
D gene: NA
V gene: TRBV15
J gene: TRBJ1-2
CDR3 protein: CATSREGRTDLDGYTF
CDR3 DNA: TGTGCCACCAGCAGAGAAGGCCGGACGGACCTCGATGGCTACACCTTC

clone size: NA
D gene: NA
V gene: TRBV29-1
J gene: TRBJ2-5
CDR3 protein: CSVDTGPKETQYF
CDR3 DNA: TGCAGCGTTGACACGGGCCCGAAGGAGACCCAGTACTTC

clone size: few
D gene: NA
V gene: TRBV19
J gene: TRBJ2-1
CDR3 protein: CASSIRVWGEQFF
CDR3 DNA: TGTGCCAGTAGTATCAGGGTCTGGGGTGAGCAGTTCTTC

clone size: NA
D gene: NA
V gene: TRBV27
J gene: TRBJ1-1
CDR3 protein: CASSPRTAMNTEAFF
CDR3 DNA: TGTGCCAGCAGTCCGCGGACAGCCATGAACACTGAAGCTTTCTTT

clone size: NA
D gene: NA
V gene: TRBV4-2
J gene: TRBJ1-4
CDR3 protein: CASTWDPMATNEKLFF
CDR3 DNA: TGTGCCAGCACCTGGGACCCGATGGCAACTAATGAAAAACTGTTTTTT

clone size: NA
D gene: NA
V gene: TRBV9
J gene: TRBJ2-6
CDR3 protein: CASSLQETGANVLTF
CDR3 DNA: TGTGCCAGCAGCTTACAGGAAACTGGGGCCAACGTCCTGACTTTC

clone size: NA
D gene: TRBD1
V gene: TRBV7-2
J gene: TRBJ2-4
CDR3 protein: CASSSTGNIQYF
CDR3 DNA: TGTGCCAGCAGCTCGACAGGGAACATTCAGTACTTC

clone size: NA
D gene: NA
V gene: TRBV2
J gene: TRBJ2-3
CDR3 protein: CASIRLPDTQYF
CDR3 DNA: TGTGCCAGCATCCGACTTCCAGATACGCAGTATTTT

clone size: NA
D gene: NA
V gene: TRBV7-9
J gene: TRBJ2-5
CDR3 protein: CASSLGTGTQYF
CDR3 DNA: TGTGCCAGCAGCTTAGGCACGGGGACCCAGTACTTC

clone size: few
D gene: TRBD2
V gene: TRBV10-1
J gene: TRBJ2-1
CDR3 protein: CASSASGSRNEQFF
CDR3 DNA: TGCGCCAGCAGTGCTAGCGGGAGTCGCAATGAGCAGTTCTTC

clone size: NA
D gene: NA
V gene: TRBV5-5
J gene: TRBJ2-2
CDR3 protein: CASSLVGGELFF
CDR3 DNA: TGTGCCAGCAGCTTGGTGGGCGGGGAGCTGTTTTTT

clone size: once
D gene: TRBD1
V gene: TRBV11-2
J gene: TRBJ2-3
CDR3 protein: CASSSGQGNTDTQYF
CDR3 DNA: TGTGCCAGCAGCTCAGGACAGGGAAACACAGATACGCAGTATTTT

clone size: NA
D gene: NA
V gene: TRBV13
J gene: TRBJ2-7
CDR3 protein: CASSLGADSLREQYF
CDR3 DNA: TGTGCCAGCAGCTTAGGGGCCGACAGCCTTAGGGAGCAGTACTTC

clone size: NA
D gene: NA
V gene: TRBV6-4
J gene: TRBJ1-6
CDR3 protein: CASSTGIDNSPLHF
CDR3 DNA: TGTGCCAGCAGTACAGGGATCGACAATTCACCCCTCCACTTT

clone size: NA
D gene: NA
V gene: TRBV18
J gene: TRBJ2-3
CDR3 protein: CASSQVGGTDTQYF
CDR3 DNA: TGTGCCAGCTCACAAGTGGGAGGAACAGATACGCAGTATTTT

clone size: NA
D gene: NA
V gene: TRBV7-6
J gene: TRBJ2-5
CDR3 protein: CASSLEEETQYF
CDR3 DNA: TGTGCCAGCAGCTTAGAAGAAGAGACCCAGTACTTC

clone size: once
D gene: NA
V gene: TRBV5-8
J gene: TRBJ1-3
CDR3 protein: CASSLVGNTIYF
CDR3 DNA: TGTGCCAGCAGCTTGGTCGGAAACACCATATATTTT

clone size: NA
D gene: NA
V gene: TRBV7-2
J gene: TRBJ1-6
CDR3 protein: CASSLRRTGNSPLHF
CDR3 DNA: TGTGCCAGCAGCTTAAGACGGACGGGGAATTCACCCCTCCACTTT

clone size: NA
D gene: NA
V gene: TRBV9
J gene: TRBJ2-7
CDR3 protein: CASSVGGYSIVEQYF
CDR3 DNA: TGTGCCAGCAGCGTAGGAGGCTATAGTATCGTCGAGCAGTACTTC